The next 24 T cell receptor beta chains were all read from a single sample in a study of patients and donors after allogeneic stem cell transplantation. TCRdb redid the calling of the RT-PCR reads with MiXCR, one entry per CDR3 protein. The sample carries around 240,000 distinct CDR3 sequences, about 14% recorded once. Source material: blood, either unsorted or a sorted T cell fraction (not recorded which). The source is a human donor who was either an allogeneic HSCT recipient or a stem cell or donor lymphocyte infusion donor (not recorded which). It is not recorded whose cells these are; they may come from a transplant donor.

J is TRBJ2-7 and V is TRBV19; maybe TRBD1 (6 bases). The CDR3 totals 14 residues. Per the germline V gene, CDR1 is LNHDA and CDR2 is SQIVND (reference sequence). Deletions cut 3 bases from V and 0 bases from J, with 9 bases between. In DNA, the CDR3 is TGTGCCAGTAGTATCCGGGACACCTCCTACGAGCAGTACTTC. It encodes CASSIRDTSYEQYF. Full variable domain (outside the CDR3, taken from reference TRBV19 and TRBJ2-7): DGGITQSPKYLFRKEGQNVTLSCEQNLNHDAMYWYRQDPGQGLRLIYYSQIVNDFQKGDIAEGYSVSREKKESFPLTVTSAQKNPTAFYLCASSIRDTSYEQYFGPGTRLTVT.

This clonotype was observed many times. The chain is built from TRBV18 and TRBJ1-1; 7 bases align to TRBD1. Germline-derived CDR1 and CDR2 are KGHSH and LQKENI. V dropped 3 bases and J dropped 1; count of bases not matched to a gene: 11. This CDR3 is 17 amino acids long. The CDR3 sequence is CASSPNLGGGWNTEAFF. In DNA, the CDR3 is TGTGCCAGCTCACCCAACCTCGGAGGGGGCTGGAACACTGAAGCTTTCTTT.

The chain links TRBV5-1 to TRBJ2-7; D call uncertain. Trimming pared 4 bases from V and 0 bases from J, leaving 14 bases between. This CDR3 contains 15 residues. Germline V gives CDR1 SGHRS, CDR2 YFSETQ. In DNA form, the CDR3 reads TGCGCCAGCAGCCATGGCGGCCGAAACTCCTACGAGCAGTACTTC. Its translation is CASSHGGRNSYEQYF.

V usage is TRBV5-1 and J usage is TRBJ2-3; 8 bases line up with TRBD1. This CDR3 has 14 residues. With V trimmed by 4 bases and J by 1 base, 2 bases remained unmatched. Looked up from germline, CDR1 is SGHRS and CDR2 is YFSETQ. The CDR3 loop reads CASSQGQGTDTQYF. The CDR3 DNA is TGCGCCAGCAGCCAGGGACAGGGCACAGATACGCAGTATTTT.

The chain is built from TRBV7-9 and TRBJ1-3; 7 bases line up with TRBD1. Per germline, CDR1 SEHNR and CDR2 FQNEAQ (reference sequence). The CDR3 contains 13 residues. The junction had 4 bases not matched to a gene; V was cut back by 11 bases and J by 0 bases. The CDR3 region has the DNA TGTGCCCCCGGGACAGACTCTGGAAACACCATATATTTT. It is translated as CAPGTDSGNTIYF.

This clonotype was seen only a few times. The genes are TRBV5-6 and TRBJ1-1; 10 nucleotides line up with TRBD1. Germline loops: CDR1 SGHDT, CDR2 YYEEEE. With V trimmed by 3 bases and J by 0 bases, 11 bases remained unmatched. The CDR3 consists of 18 residues. The CDR3 sequence: CASSSGTGDSHMNTEAFF. The DNA for the CDR3 is TGTGCCAGCAGCTCCGGGACAGGGGATAGTCACATGAACACTGAAGCTTTCTTT.

This clonotype was seen more than once but under ten times. V gene TRBV7-2 combines with J gene TRBJ1-5; D is perhaps TRBD1 (6 bases). Germline assignment: CDR1 SGHTA and CDR2 FQGNSA. The length of the CDR3 is 15 residues. V was trimmed by 0 bases and J by 7 bases, leaving 13 bases between them. As DNA, the CDR3 is TGTGCCAGCAGCTTAGCGTGGGGGGGGCACCAGCCCCAGCATTTT. This gives the protein CASSLAWGGHQPQHF.

This clonotype was observed a handful of times. This sequence joins TRBV4-1 and TRBJ2-3; 7 bases are a match to TRBD2. The V gene end was trimmed by 4 bases and the J gene end by 0 bases; junction bases not matched to a gene: 16. The V gene's germline CDR1 is MGHRA and CDR2 YSYEKL. This CDR3 region has 19 residues. The CDR3 nucleotides read TGCGCCAGCAGCCTAGGGACTAAAAGCGGAAAGGGGAGCACAGATACGCAGTATTTT. This codes for CASSLGTKSGKGSTDTQYF.

The chain links TRBV5-8 to TRBJ2-2, with D unclear. Germline loops: CDR1 SGHTS, CDR2 YDEGEE. Deletions cut 4 bases from V and 5 bases from J, with 12 bases between. The CDR3 loop spans 14 amino acids. CDR3 bases: TGTGCCAGCAGCATGGCAGTATGGACCGGGGAGCTGTTTTTT. This translates into CASSMAVWTGELFF.

This clonotype was observed many times. The rearrangement uses TRBV7-2 and TRBJ2-1, with a possible D match to TRBD2 (5 bases). This CDR3 is built from 16 residues. Germline CDR1 reads SGHTA; CDR2 reads FQGNSA. V lost 0 bases to trimming and J lost 0 bases, with 9 bases between them. The CDR3 reads CASSLAFGVSYNEQFF. The DNA for the CDR3 is TGTGCCAGCAGCTTAGCGTTCGGGGTCTCCTACAATGAGCAGTTCTTC. The full variable domain, in which reference TRBV7-2 and TRBJ2-1 provide the parts outside the CDR3, is GAGVSQSPSNKVTEKGKDVELRCDPISGHTALYWYRQSLGQGLEFLIYFQGNSAPDKSGLPSDRFSAERTGGSVSTLTIQRTQQEDSAVYLCASSLAFGVSYNEQFFGPGTRLTVL.

This chain joins TRBV27 and TRBJ2-2, with 8 bases matching TRBD1. CDR1 and CDR2 (germline): MNHEY, SMNVEV (reference sequence). CDR3 length: 16 residues. Losses at the gene ends were 8 bases for V and 2 bases for J; bases not matched to a gene: 10. CDR3 sequence (DNA): TGTGCCAGCGCTACCCCGACAGGGGCTAACACCGGGGAGCTGTTTTTT. It specifies CASATPTGANTGELFF.

V and J are TRBV5-1 and TRBJ2-1, with 8 bases identical to TRBD2. Trimming removed 3 bases from V and 5 bases from J; junction bases left unmatched: 7. There are 15 residues in the CDR3. Per germline, CDR1 SGHRS and CDR2 YFSETQ. As DNA, the CDR3 is TGCGCCAGCAGCTCCCCGACTAGCGTTCACAATGAGCAGTTCTTC. Its protein is CASSSPTSVHNEQFF.

The gene calls are TRBV4-3 and TRBJ2-1, with 9 bases identical to TRBD2. V lost 6 bases to trimming and J lost 3 bases; unmatched junction nucleotides: 12. This CDR3 has 17 residues. Germline-derived CDR1 and CDR2 are LGHNA and YSLEER. The CDR3 coding sequence is TGCGCCAGCAGGAGAGCAGCGGGGGGTTTAGACTACAATGAGCAGTTCTTC. Translating gives CASRRAAGGLDYNEQFF.

There are a few counts of this clonotype. The CDR3 loop is CASSLDFRGGSYEQYF. CDR3 in DNA: TGTGCCAGCAGCTTAGACTTCCGCGGTGGCTCCTACGAGCAGTACTTC. The chain combines TRBV11-1 with TRBJ2-7; unclear D gene. Germline assignment: CDR1 SGHAT and CDR2 FQDESV (reference sequence). The CDR3 sequence is 16 residues long. The V end lost 1 base, the J end lost 0 bases, and 13 bases lay between the germline ends.

This clonotype was recorded at least ten times. The chain combines TRBV18 with TRBJ1-5, with TRBD1 matching 9 bases. Losses at the gene ends were 6 bases for V and 3 bases for J; bases not matched to a gene: 15. The CDR3 is 18 residues long. Germline V CDR1 and CDR2: KGHSH, LQKENI. The CDR3 loop is CASSPSPGTGINNQPQHF. CDR3 DNA: TGTGCCAGCTCCCCCAGTCCCGGGACAGGGATTAACAATCAGCCCCAGCATTTT.

The CDR3: CASSQYLAGSSYEQYF. DNA for the CDR3: TGTGCCAGCAGCCAATATCTAGCGGGGAGCTCCTACGAGCAGTACTTC. V is TRBV3-1 and J is TRBJ2-7, with 9 bases matching TRBD2. After removal of 2 bases from V and 0 bases from J, the junction contained 5 bases not matched to a gene. The CDR3 sequence is 16 residues long. Germline V gene lookup returns CDR1 LGHDT and CDR2 YNNKEL (reference sequence).

This clonotype was found a few times. The J gene is TRBJ1-1, the V gene TRBV11-3; a possible D gene is TRBD1 (6 bases). V was shortened by 4 bases and J by 5 bases, with 17 bases between the two germline ends. Per the germline V gene, CDR1 is SGHNT and CDR2 is YENEEA. This CDR3 spans 15 amino acids. CDR3 in amino acids: CASSSQGSGGTEAFF. CDR3 DNA sequence: TGTGCCAGCAGCTCGCAGGGGTCGGGGGGGACTGAAGCTTTCTTT.

In this sample, this clonotype turned up a few times. The V gene is TRBV7-8, the J gene TRBJ1-1, with a weak D call TRBD1 (6 bases). V gave up 5 bases and J gave up 2 bases, with 15 bases separating them. Germline V lookup: CDR1 SGHVS, CDR2 FQNEAQ. This CDR3 spans 15 amino acids. This CDR3 reads CASSLRGVLNTEAFF. The CDR3 nucleotides are TGTGCCAGCAGCCTAAGGGGGGTCCTTAACACTGAAGCTTTCTTT.

This chain joins TRBV5-5 and TRBJ2-1; TRBD2 might be the D (5 bases). From germline, CDR1 is SGHKS and CDR2 YYEKEE (reference sequence). The CDR3 covers 15 residues. Trimming removed 4 bases at V and 5 bases at J, with 16 bases between. CDR3 in DNA: TGTGCCAGCAGCCCCGGCCAGCGGAGGAACAATGAGCAGTTCTTC. It codes for CASSPGQRRNNEQFF.

This clonotype came up a few times. The rearrangement links TRBV6-6 to TRBJ1-2; 7 bases are shared with TRBD1. The CDR3 runs 13 residues. Germline V gene sequence: CDR1 MNHNY, CDR2 SVGAGI (reference sequence). V was clipped by 7 bases and J by 4 bases; unmatched bases: 6. The CDR3 spells CASISTGVYGYTF. The CDR3 DNA follows: TGTGCCAGCATCTCAACAGGGGTCTATGGCTACACCTTC.

The V call is TRBV6-1, the J call TRBJ2-1; D gene uncertain. The ends were cut back, 2 bases at V and 9 bases at J, with 11 bases in the middle. This CDR3 has 13 residues. CDR1 is MNHNS and CDR2 is SASEGT in the germline V gene. In nucleotides, the CDR3 is TGTGCCAGCAGTGAATTCCCGTTTAGTGAGCAGTTCTTC. Its translation: CASSEFPFSEQFF.

This clonotype was detected many times. The CDR3 DNA is TGCGCCAGCAGTGAGTCAAGGTGGGCGGGCAATGCCAAAAACATTCAGTACTTC. This gives the protein CASSESRWAGNAKNIQYF. V gene TRBV10-2 combines with J gene TRBJ2-4; a weak D match, TRBD2 (5 bases). CDR3 length: 18 residues. V gave up 0 bases and J gave up 1 base, with 16 bases separating them. The germline gives CDR1 WSHSY, CDR2 SAAADI.

V is TRBV5-1 and J is TRBJ1-2; perhaps TRBD1 as D (5 bases). CDR1 is SGHRS and CDR2 is YFSETQ in the germline V gene. Between the trimmed V and J ends, which lost 0 bases and 6 bases, there was a span of 12 bases. The CDR3 has 14 amino acids. CDR3 bases: TGCGCCAGCAGCTTGGAACCCGGGGCGGATGGCTACACCTTC. Residues: CASSLEPGADGYTF.

This clonotype was seen ten or more times. This sequence joins TRBV20-1 and TRBJ1-6; possibly TRBD1 for D (5 bases). Deletions cut 6 bases from V and 8 bases from J, with 17 bases between. This CDR3 comprises 14 residues. Germline V gives CDR1 DFQATT, CDR2 SNEGSKA (reference sequence). The CDR3, as DNA: TGCAGTGCGGGGACGGACGGCTCTTATTCACCCCTCCACTTT. Protein: CSAGTDGSYSPLHF.